These 32 T cell receptor beta chains were sequenced from one sample in a study of blood T cell repertoires in COVID-19. Clones were read by immunoSEQ multiplex PCR, and TCRdb kept only the in-frame ones, dropping some. In the table there are more than 120,000 clones, approximately 84% of which are singletons. The material sequenced was peripheral blood. The source is a human donor in a cohort sampled during active COVID-19.

The chain employs TRBV28 and TRBJ1-5; D possibly corresponds to TRBD1 (6 bases). Per germline, CDR1 MDHEN and CDR2 SYDVKM. Trimming shortened V by 6 bases and J by 4 bases, and 13 bases separated the two germline ends. The CDR3 runs 14 residues. CDR3 coding DNA: TGTGCCAGCAGAAAACAGGGAGGGAATCAGCCCCAGCATTTT. It translates to CASRKQGGNQPQHF.

This clone has only one observation. CDR3 nucleotides: TGTGCCAGCAGCGACAGGGTAATAACCGATGAGCAGTTCTTC. Amino acid sequence: CASSDRVITDEQFF. The chain is built from TRBV9 and TRBJ2-1, with a possible D match to TRBD1 (6 bases). The V gene's germline CDR1 is SGDLS and CDR2 YYNGEE. The CDR3 totals 14 residues. Between the trimmed V and J ends, which lost 3 bases and 8 bases, there was a span of 15 bases.

CDR3 nucleotide sequence: TGTGCCAGCAGCTTAGACTGGGAGGCTACGGAAAAACTGTTTTTT. This sequence encodes CASSLDWEATEKLFF. The genes are TRBV7-2 and TRBJ1-4; the D is unclear. This CDR3 has 15 residues. Germline V gene sequence: CDR1 SGHTA, CDR2 FQGNSA. Trimming took 1 base from V and 8 from J, leaving 14 bases between them.

The chain links TRBV19 to TRBJ1-1; tentative D call: TRBD1 (6 bases). Germline assignment: CDR1 LNHDA and CDR2 SQIVND (reference sequence). This CDR3 is built from 14 residues. Trimming took 3 bases from V and 1 from J, leaving 9 bases between them. CDR3 coding DNA: TGTGCCAGTAGTATCCAGGGGTCGAACACTGAAGCTTTCTTT. Amino acid sequence: CASSIQGSNTEAFF.

V is TRBV3-1 (or the pseudogene TRBV3-2) and J is TRBJ2-3, with 11 bases lining up with TRBD2. CDR1 and CDR2 (germline): LGHDT, YNNKEL (reference sequence). V lost 5 bases, J lost 2 bases, and 6 bases stayed unmatched. This CDR3 contains 16 residues. This CDR3 is CASSDTSGSPTDTQYF. The CDR3 DNA follows: TGTGCCAGCAGCGATACTAGCGGGAGTCCCACAGATACGCAGTATTTT.

The rearrangement links TRBV5-1 to TRBJ1-6, with D possibly being TRBD1 (5 bases). Per the germline V gene, CDR1 is SGHRS and CDR2 is YFSETQ. The CDR3 is 16 amino acids. V gave up 0 bases and J gave up 6 bases, with 13 bases separating them. CDR3 sequence: CASSLGVGAANSPLHF. The CDR3 bases are TGCGCCAGCAGCTTGGGGGTAGGGGCGGCTAATTCACCCCTCCACTTT.

This clone was seen only a few times. V gene TRBV15 combines with J gene TRBJ1-2; tentative D call: TRBD1 (5 bases). V shed 4 bases and J shed 1 base, with 13 bases lying between them. CDR1 is LNHNV, CDR2 YYDKDF, per germline (reference sequence). The CDR3 has 15 amino acids. The CDR3 spells CATSTKGIFNYGYTF. The CDR3 nucleotides read TGTGCCACCAGCACCAAGGGGATTTTTAACTATGGCTACACCTTC.

The V gene is TRBV6-7, the J gene TRBJ1-2; D gene unclear. TRBV6-7 is flagged as an ORF with uncertain function. The CDR3 length is 16 residues. Between the trimmed V and J ends, which lost 4 bases and 5 bases, there was a span of 20 bases. In nucleotides, the CDR3 is TGTGCCAGCAGTTTGGTCAAATCCGAGAGGGAATATGGCTACACCTTC. Translated: CASSLVKSEREYGYTF.

This rearrangement joins TRBV11-2 to TRBJ2-7, with TRBD2 matching 10 bases. The J segment lost 0 bases and the V segment lost 5 bases, leaving 4 bases of the junction unmatched. This CDR3 comprises 15 residues. Germline CDR1 reads SGHAT; CDR2 reads FQNNGV. CDR3 in amino acids: CASSPSGGASYEQYV. The DNA for the CDR3 is TGTGCCAGCAGCCCCAGCGGGGGGGCCTCCTACGAGCAGTACGTC.

The V and J genes are TRBV19 and TRBJ1-5; 12 bases align to TRBD1. CDR1 is LNHDA and CDR2 is SQIVND in the germline V gene (reference sequence). The J segment lost 0 bases and the V segment lost 6 bases, leaving 9 bases of the junction unmatched. The CDR3 has 18 residues. This CDR3 is CASRGWGTGGNSNQPQHF. CDR3 bases: TGTGCCAGTAGAGGATGGGGGACAGGGGGCAATAGCAATCAGCCCCAGCATTTT.

The gene calls are TRBV29-1 and TRBJ2-1; 9 nucleotides match TRBD1. Germline V gene sequence: CDR1 SQVTM, CDR2 ANQGSEA. Unmatched junction bases numbered 6, after V lost 4 bases and J lost 5 bases. CDR3 size: 14 residues. CDR3 region: CSVVRDRDDNEQFF. The CDR3 region has the DNA TGCAGCGTTGTTCGGGACAGGGATGACAATGAGCAGTTCTTC.

This chain uses TRBV9 with TRBJ1-4; 7 bases align to TRBD1. This CDR3 has 14 amino acids. Germline CDR1 SGDLS, CDR2 YYNGEE. The V segment lost 0 bases and the J segment 7 bases; nucleotides outside the gene matches: 3. For the CDR3, the DNA is TGTGCCAGCAGCGTAGGACAGGGTTCTGAAAAACTGTTTTTT. Amino acid sequence: CASSVGQGSEKLFF. Full variable domain (outside the CDR3, taken from reference TRBV9 and TRBJ1-4): DSGVTQTPKHLITATGQRVTLRCSPRSGDLSVYWYQQSLDQGLQFLIQYYNGEERAKGNILERFSAQQFPDLHSELNLSSLELGDSALYFCASSVGQGSEKLFFGSGTQLSVL.

The CDR3 is CASSLRRGQRYEQYF. The CDR3 DNA reads TGTGCCAGCAGCCTCCGGCGGGGACAGCGCTACGAGCAGTACTTC. This chain uses TRBV14 with TRBJ2-7; a possible D gene is TRBD1 (7 bases). Trimming removed 4 bases at V and 3 bases at J, with 16 bases between. The CDR3 extends over 15 amino acids. Per germline, CDR1 SGHDN and CDR2 FVKESK.

J is TRBJ2-1 and V is TRBV5-1, with 9 bases matching TRBD1. CDR3 length equals 16 residues. V gave up 1 base and J gave up 4 bases; unmatched junction bases: 6. Germline V gene data show CDR1 as SGHRS and CDR2 as YFSETQ. The CDR3 loop reads CASSLTLTGGYNEQFF. The CDR3 DNA reads as TGCGCCAGCAGCTTGACGTTGACAGGGGGGTACAATGAGCAGTTCTTC.

The V and J genes are TRBV6-5 and TRBJ2-7; maybe TRBD2 (5 bases). Per the germline V gene, CDR1 is MNHEY and CDR2 is SVGAGI. This CDR3 contains 14 residues. Trimming removed 6 bases at V and 6 bases at J, with 18 bases between. The CDR3 nucleotides are TGTGCCAGCAGATCCGGGCCCGGCGGAGGCGAGCAGTACTTC. Its protein is CASRSGPGGGEQYF.

The chain employs TRBV3-1 (or the pseudogene TRBV3-2) and TRBJ2-1; a weak D match, TRBD2 (6 bases). Germline V CDR1 and CDR2: LGHDT, YNNKEL (reference sequence). The CDR3 length is 15 residues. Trimming shortened V by 2 bases and J by 9 bases, and 17 bases separated the two germline ends. The CDR3: CASSQRDSVRGEQFF. CDR3 DNA: TGTGCCAGCAGCCAAAGGGACTCAGTGCGGGGTGAGCAGTTCTTC.

The chain recombines TRBV5-1 with TRBJ2-1; TRBD2 aligns across 8 bases. The CDR3 extends over 13 amino acids. V lost 3 bases, J lost 5 bases, and 1 base stayed unmatched. Germline loops: CDR1 SGHRS, CDR2 YFSETQ. CDR3 loop: CASSSGLDNEQFF. The DNA for the CDR3 is TGCGCCAGCAGCTCGGGACTAGACAATGAGCAGTTCTTC.

This clone has just a few counts. The chain employs TRBV2 and TRBJ2-1; D is unresolved. Germline CDR1 is SNHLY and CDR2 is FYNNEI. With 4 bases removed from V and 5 bases from J, the gap between germline ends came to 12 bases. This CDR3 comprises 14 residues. CDR3 bases: TGTGCCAGCAGTGTTCAGGCCTCAAACAATGAGCAGTTCTTC. Its protein product is CASSVQASNNEQFF.

The V gene is TRBV6-5, the J gene TRBJ2-1, with D tentatively TRBD2 (6 bases). Deletions cut 6 bases from V and 9 bases from J, with 18 bases between. CDR1 is MNHEY, CDR2 SVGAGI, per germline. The CDR3 spans 14 residues. Written as DNA, the CDR3 is TGTGCCAGCAGCCGAAGGAGGGCCGATAGTGAGCAGTTCTTC. It translates to CASSRRRADSEQFF.

The rearrangement uses TRBV4-1 and TRBJ1-1; maybe TRBD1 (5 bases). This CDR3 contains 16 residues. Trimming stripped 2 bases from V and 3 bases from J, with 16 bases between. Germline values: CDR1 MGHRA, CDR2 YSYEKL. CDR3 DNA: TGCGCCAGCAGCCAACCAGGACGGGGGACGTACACTGAAGCTTTCTTT. Encoded protein: CASSQPGRGTYTEAFF.

V is TRBV9 and J is TRBJ1-1; 10 nucleotides agree with TRBD1. Germline V gives CDR1 SGDLS, CDR2 YYNGEE. The CDR3 is made up of 16 amino acids. V dropped 4 bases and J dropped 3; count of bases not matched to a gene: 9. The DNA for the CDR3 is TGTGCCAGCAGCAAAGCCGGGACAGGGGTCGACACTGAAGCTTTCTTT. Protein: CASSKAGTGVDTEAFF.

V usage is TRBV3-1 (or the pseudogene TRBV3-2) and J usage is TRBJ2-7, with 11 bases matching TRBD1. The CDR3 sequence is 15 residues long. Germline CDR1 and CDR2: LGHDT and YNNKEL (reference sequence). V gave up 3 bases and J gave up 5 bases; unmatched junction bases: 6. The CDR3 nucleotides read TGTGCCAGCAGCCAGGGGACAGGGGGAGTCAACGAGCAGTACTTC. Its translation is CASSQGTGGVNEQYF.

V is TRBV2 and J is TRBJ2-1; no clear D gene. The CDR3 length is 11 residues. The germline V and J ends were trimmed by 7 bases and 7 bases, with 8 bases remaining between them. Per germline, CDR1 SNHLY and CDR2 FYNNEI. The CDR3 loop reads CASTVLNEQFF. Here the CDR3 DNA reads TGTGCCAGCACCGTGTTGAATGAGCAGTTCTTC. Drawing the rest from reference TRBV2 and TRBJ2-1, the complete variable domain is EPEVTQTPSHQVTQMGQEVILRCVPISNHLYFYWYRQILGQKVEFLVSFYNNEISEKSEIFDDQFSVERPDGSNFTLKIRSTKLEDSAMYFCASTVLNEQFFGPGTRLTVL.

The chain uses TRBV29-1 and TRBJ1-1; 8 nucleotides align to TRBD1. Germline CDR1 reads SQVTM; CDR2 reads ANQGSEA. This CDR3 has 14 amino acids. Germline trimming cut 7 bases from V and 1 base from J; bases unmatched to any gene: 8. The CDR3: CSGILTGANTEAFF. The CDR3 DNA is TGCAGCGGGATTTTGACAGGGGCGAACACTGAAGCTTTCTTT.

The V gene is TRBV5-4, the J gene TRBJ2-7, with no clear D. V lost 0 bases and J lost 4, with 8 bases in between. In germline, CDR1 is SGHNT, CDR2 YYREEE (reference sequence). The CDR3 length is 13 residues. The CDR3, as DNA: TGTGCCAGCAGCTTGGATGGGCTGTACGAGCAGTACTTC. This encodes CASSLDGLYEQYF.

V gene TRBV21-1 combines with J gene TRBJ2-2; the table calls TRBD2, which could not be checked here. TRBV21-1 is flagged as a pseudogene. The CDR3 spans 17 residues. The CDR3 loop reads CAIERGPSGSRTGELFF. The CDR3 bases are TGTGCCATCGAAAGAGGTCCCAGCGGGAGTAGAACCGGGGAGCTGTTTTTT.

The chain links TRBV19 to TRBJ1-1; 7 positions match TRBD1. This CDR3 has 16 amino acids. Germline V lookup: CDR1 LNHDA, CDR2 SQIVND (reference sequence). J gave up 0 bases and V 4 bases, and 8 bases lay outside the gene matches. The CDR3 sequence: CASSTRGQLMNTEAFF. The CDR3 nucleotides are TGTGCCAGTAGTACGAGGGGACAGCTCATGAACACTGAAGCTTTCTTT. Drawing the rest from reference TRBV19 and TRBJ1-1, the complete variable domain is DGGITQSPKYLFRKEGQNVTLSCEQNLNHDAMYWYRQDPGQGLRLIYYSQIVNDFQKGDIAEGYSVSREKKESFPLTVTSAQKNPTAFYLCASSTRGQLMNTEAFFGQGTRLTVV.

The J gene is TRBJ2-1, the V gene TRBV6-2 or TRBV6-3; D is ambiguous. The CDR3 runs to 13 residues. Trimming shortened V by 4 bases and J by 5 bases, and 9 bases separated the two germline ends. The V gene's germline CDR1 is MNHEY and CDR2 SVGEGT. DNA of the CDR3: TGTGCCAGCAGTTCTGTCCGGGACAATGAGCAGTTCTTC. This sequence encodes CASSSVRDNEQFF.

V usage is TRBV5-1 and J usage is TRBJ1-1; the match to TRBD1 covers 8 bases. Germline V gene data show CDR1 as SGHRS and CDR2 as YFSETQ. This CDR3 region has 16 residues. With 0 bases clipped from V and 0 bases from J, the junction kept 4 bases outside the gene matches. This chain's CDR3 is CASSLGTGTMNTEAFF. CDR3 bases: TGCGCCAGCAGCTTGGGGACAGGGACCATGAACACTGAAGCTTTCTTT. Variable domain in full (rest from reference TRBV5-1 and TRBJ1-1): KAGVTQTPRYLIKTRGQQVTLSCSPISGHRSVSWYQQTPGQGLQFLFEYFSETQRNKGNFPGRFSGRQFSNSRSEMNVSTLELGDSALYLCASSLGTGTMNTEAFFGQGTRLTVV.

The chain uses TRBV7-9 and TRBJ1-2, with 10 bases lining up with TRBD1. Germline-derived CDR1 and CDR2 are SEHNR and FQNEAQ (reference sequence). The ends lost 5 bases at V and 6 bases at J; junction bases unmatched: 6. This CDR3 is built from 14 residues. The CDR3 DNA follows: TGTGCCAGCAGCCTCGGGACAGGGGTAGATGGCTACACCTTC. Protein product: CASSLGTGVDGYTF.

V and J are TRBV19 and TRBJ1-1, with D maybe TRBD1 (6 bases). The V gene's germline CDR1 is LNHDA and CDR2 SQIVND (reference sequence). This CDR3 region has 13 residues. The V gene lost 7 bases and the J gene lost 0 bases, with 9 bases spanning the gap. The CDR3 loop is CASKGQLNTEAFF. CDR3 coding DNA: TGTGCCAGTAAAGGACAGCTGAACACTGAAGCTTTCTTT. Full variable domain (rest looked up from reference TRBV19 and TRBJ1-1): DGGITQSPKYLFRKEGQNVTLSCEQNLNHDAMYWYRQDPGQGLRLIYYSQIVNDFQKGDIAEGYSVSREKKESFPLTVTSAQKNPTAFYLCASKGQLNTEAFFGQGTRLTVV.

The rearrangement joins TRBV30 to TRBJ1-2; D is possibly TRBD1 (6 bases). CDR1 is GTSNPN, CDR2 SVGIG, per germline (reference sequence). The CDR3 spans 11 residues. Trimming removed 6 bases at V and 7 bases at J, with 12 bases between. This CDR3 reads CACRGGLGYTF. CDR3 coding DNA: TGTGCCTGTAGAGGGGGTCTTGGCTACACCTTC.